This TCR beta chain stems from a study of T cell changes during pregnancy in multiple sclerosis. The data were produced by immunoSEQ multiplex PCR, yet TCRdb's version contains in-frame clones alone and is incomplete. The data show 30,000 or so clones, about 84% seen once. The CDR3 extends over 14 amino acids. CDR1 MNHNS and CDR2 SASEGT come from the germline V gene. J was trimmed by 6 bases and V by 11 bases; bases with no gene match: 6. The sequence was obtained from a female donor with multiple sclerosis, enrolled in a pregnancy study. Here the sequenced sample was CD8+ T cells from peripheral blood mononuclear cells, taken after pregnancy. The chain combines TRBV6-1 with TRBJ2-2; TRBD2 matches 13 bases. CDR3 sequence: CAGGLAGTPGELFF. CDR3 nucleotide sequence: TGTGCCGGGGGACTAGCGGGGACCCCCGGGGAGCTGTTTTTT.